This is a list of T cell receptor beta chains from one sample in a study of cytomegalovirus exposure and HLA in healthy donors. Data came from immunoSEQ multiplex PCR; TCRdb stores just in-frame clones and leaves some out. The table records about 69,000 clones, 65% to 75% of them present only once. Sequenced: PBMCs. The receptor set was obtained from an older woman in good health and CMV-seropositive. Both conserved end residues are part of each CDR3. The D gene is left open where the match is weak. Expanded clones get a size class; other rows say once, few or many, or leave the size out.

D gene	V gene	J gene	clone size	CDR3 DNA	CDR3 protein
-	TRBV6-1	TRBJ1-1	-	TGTGCCAGCAGTGATCTTGGGGGGGCCTTGAACACTGAAGCTTTCTTT	CASSDLGGALNTEAFF
TRBD1	TRBV29-1	TRBJ2-7	-	TGCAGCGTTGGGGGACAGGGGTCCTACGAGCAGTACTTC	CSVGGQGSYEQYF
TRBD1	TRBV10-1	TRBJ1-1	-	TGCGCCAGCAGCCCCCGACAGGGATGGGAAGCTTTCTTT	CASSPRQGWEAFF
-	TRBV30	TRBJ1-2	few	TGTGCCTGGATGGGGCAGGGGCGCCTATATTATGGCTACACCTTC	CAWMGQGRLYYGYTF
TRBD1	TRBV9	TRBJ1-4	-	TGTGCCAGCAGCGCACGACAGGGTAATGAAAAACTGTTTTTT	CASSARQGNEKLFF
-	TRBV11-3	TRBJ2-7	-	TGTGCCAGCAGCCCGGGGGGCGGATCATACGAGCAGTACTTC	CASSPGGGSYEQYF
TRBD2	TRBV6-1	TRBJ2-2	-	TGTGCCAGCAGTGAATACAGCGGGGGCCACAGGAGGGAGCTGTTTTTT	CASSEYSGGHRRELFF
TRBD2	TRBV11-2	TRBJ2-7	few	TGTGCCAGCAGCTTGGCTAGCGGGATCTCCTACGAGCAGTACTTC	CASSLASGISYEQYF
TRBD1	TRBV7-9	TRBJ1-1	-	TGTGCCAGCAGCTTATGGACAGGGGAAAACACTGAAGCTTTCTTT	CASSLWTGENTEAFF
-	TRBV5-4	TRBJ1-6	few	TGTGCCAGCAGCCAAGATTTGGCCCAGGGACTTTCACCCCTCCACTTT	CASSQDLAQGLSPLHF
-	TRBV4-1	TRBJ2-7	-	TGCGCCAGCAGCCAAGAAGGCAGGCGCGAGCAGTACTTC	CASSQEGRREQYF
-	TRBV6-5	TRBJ1-1	-	TGTGCCAGCACCCACCCGGCGGGCACTGAAGCTTTCTTT	CASTHPAGTEAFF
-	TRBV6-6	TRBJ1-5	-	TGTGCCAGCAGTCGAGGTAATCAGCCCCAGCATTTT	CASSRGNQPQHF
TRBD1	TRBV10-3	TRBJ2-7	-	TGTGCCATCAGTGAGCCGGGACAGGGGCCAAGCTCCTACGAGCAGTACTTC	CAISEPGQGPSSYEQYF
-	TRBV30	TRBJ1-6	few	TGTGCCTGGAGTGTATCAACAAGGACACTCTATAATTCACCCCTCCACTTT	CAWSVSTRTLYNSPLHF
-	TRBV5-8	TRBJ1-5	-	TGTGCCAGCAGCCACCCGAAGCGGACTTTTAGGGGCAATCAGCCCCAGCATTTT	CASSHPKRTFRGNQPQHF
TRBD1	TRBV28	TRBJ1-1	-	TGTGCCAGCAGCCCTGTCCCGGGACAGGGGACGAACACTGAAGCTTTCTTT	CASSPVPGQGTNTEAFF
TRBD1	TRBV6-1	TRBJ2-5	few	TGTGCCAGCGACAGGGGGGGAGAGACCCAGTACTTC	CASDRGGETQYF
-	TRBV30	TRBJ2-5	-	TGTGCCTGGACGGACACCCCGCGGCAGACCCAGTACTTC	CAWTDTPRQTQYF
TRBD2	TRBV30	TRBJ2-1	-	TGTGCCCGTACCGGGACTAGACTCAATGAGCAGTTCTTC	CARTGTRLNEQFF
-	TRBV19	TRBJ1-4	few	TGTGCCAGTAGTACCGGGAGCCTAACTAATGAAAAACTGTTTTTT	CASSTGSLTNEKLFF
-	TRBV7-8	TRBJ1-6	-	TGTGCCAGCAGCTTAAATCCCAGGGGAAATAATTCACCCCTCCACTTT	CASSLNPRGNNSPLHF
TRBD1	TRBV19	TRBJ2-7	once	TGTGCCAGTAGTATGGGTACGGGACAGGGGAAGTACGAGCAGTACTTC	CASSMGTGQGKYEQYF
TRBD1	TRBV19	TRBJ1-5	-	TGTGCCAGTAGTACGACAGGGGGCCCCAATCAGCCCCAGCATTTT	CASSTTGGPNQPQHF
-	TRBV15	TRBJ2-6	-	TGTGCCACCAGCAGAGCTCTGGGCAGGGGCGGCTCTGGGGCCAACGTCCTGACTTTC	CATSRALGRGGSGANVLTF
TRBD1	TRBV10-3	TRBJ1-2	once	TGTGCCATCAGCGGTTCCGGGACAGGCTATGGCTACACCTTC	CAISGSGTGYGYTF
-	TRBV27	TRBJ2-5	-	TGTGCCAGCATGGGGGCATATGAGCGGGGATTTGGGGAGACCCAGTACTTC	CASMGAYERGFGETQYF
TRBD2	TRBV11-2	TRBJ2-1	few	TGTGCCAGCAGACCGACTAGCGGGAGGGCCTACAATGAGCAGTTCTTC	CASRPTSGRAYNEQFF
TRBD1	TRBV29-1	TRBJ1-1	-	TGCAGCGTTGGGGGAGGACAGGGTATGAACACTGAAGCTTTCTTT	CSVGGGQGMNTEAFF
-	TRBV29-1	TRBJ1-2	-	TGCAGCGTTGATAGGGAGGGTGGCTACACCTTC	CSVDREGGYTF
TRBD2	TRBV5-1	TRBJ2-3	-	TGCGCCAGCAGCTTGGCCGCGGGGGAAGATACGCAGTATTTT	CASSLAAGEDTQYF
TRBD1	TRBV30	TRBJ1-1	-	TGTGCCTGGAGTAAGACAGGGTTCACTGAAGCTTTCTTT	CAWSKTGFTEAFF
TRBD2	TRBV6-5	TRBJ2-5	few	TGTGCCAGCAGTCAACTAGCGGCTCAAGAGACCCAGTACTTC	CASSQLAAQETQYF
TRBD2	TRBV5-1	TRBJ2-2	-	TGCGCCAGCAGCAATAACGGGGGGACGAACACCGGGGAGCTGTTTTTT	CASSNNGGTNTGELFF
TRBD2	TRBV30	TRBJ2-7	-	TGTGCCTGGAGTCTTGAGCGGGAGTTTCCCTACGAGCAGTACTTC	CAWSLEREFPYEQYF
TRBD1	TRBV7-9	TRBJ2-6	-	TGTGCCAGCAGCCCACAGGGGGGCCAGTTCTCTGGGGCCAACGTCCTGACTTTC	CASSPQGGQFSGANVLTF
-	TRBV4-1	TRBJ2-6	many	TGCGCCAGCAGCCACCCAGGGACTGGGGCCAACGTCCTGACTTTC	CASSHPGTGANVLTF
-	TRBV11-3	TRBJ2-2	few	TGTGCCAGCAGCTCCCAGGTGGTCCCCGGGGAGCTGTTTTTT	CASSSQVVPGELFF
TRBD2	TRBV5-5	TRBJ2-2	-	TGTGCCAGCAGCTCCAGGACTAGCGGGGGGCAAGGCGGGGAGCTGTTTTTT	CASSSRTSGGQGGELFF
-	TRBV6-5	TRBJ2-7	-	TGTGCCAGCAGTTGGGGAGGGGGCTACGAGCAGTACTTC	CASSWGGGYEQYF
-	TRBV6-5	TRBJ2-5	-	TGTGCCAGCAGTTACTTGACAGACCAAGAGACCCAGTACTTC	CASSYLTDQETQYF
TRBD1	TRBV7-9	TRBJ1-1	-	TGTGCCAGCAGCTTTTTTCAACAGGGGGGACCTGAAGCTTTCTTT	CASSFFQQGGPEAFF
-	TRBV19	TRBJ2-5	-	TGTGCCAGTAGTATAAACACAGAGACCCAGTACTTC	CASSINTETQYF
-	TRBV7-3	TRBJ2-2	-	TGTGCCAGCAGCTCGATGCTAAACACCGGGGAGCTGTTTTTT	CASSSMLNTGELFF
-	TRBV7-2	TRBJ2-7	once	TGTGCCAGCAGCCGGGGGTGGGCTAGCGCCACCGACGAGCAGTACTTC	CASSRGWASATDEQYF
-	TRBV2	TRBJ2-2	-	TGTGCCAGCAGTGCGGGACAGAACACCGGGGAGCTGTTTTTT	CASSAGQNTGELFF
-	TRBV2	TRBJ2-7	few	TGTGCCAGCAGGGCCGGGACTCAAACCTACGAGCAGTACTTC	CASRAGTQTYEQYF
TRBD1	TRBV29-1	TRBJ2-1	once	TGCAGCGTTGAAGGGCAGGACAGGGCCTACAATGAGCAGTTCTTC	CSVEGQDRAYNEQFF